This T cell receptor beta chain is from a study of T-cell memory formation after mild COVID-19. Study findings and constraints: The finding that pre-infection memory included some responding clones suggested that cross-reactive memory joined. Among clones contracting day 15 to 85, CD4/CD8 was balanced, whereas later expanders leaned CD4+.

Germline V gene sequence: CDR1 SEHNR, CDR2 FQNEAQ (reference sequence). Trimming cost V 10 bases and J 0 bases, with 15 bases left between them. The CDR3 is 14 residues long. Each CDR3 protein is one row after TCRdb ran MiXCR on the 5' RACE reads. The profile shows approximately 390,000 distinct CDR3 sequences, 16% of them singletons. Only a few counts were recorded for this clonotype. Its antigen remains unidentified. The source of this sequence is a man in his late teens or twenties who had mild COVID-19 (a few samples of this study predate the infection). Cell type and time point are not known. Sequencing was performed on PBMCs or a T cell subset sorted from them (not recorded which). The V call is TRBV7-9, the J call TRBJ1-2; unclear D gene. In DNA, the CDR3 is TGTGCCACACCGAGGCCCGGAGCTAACTATGGCTACACCTTC. Residues: CATPRPGANYGYTF.